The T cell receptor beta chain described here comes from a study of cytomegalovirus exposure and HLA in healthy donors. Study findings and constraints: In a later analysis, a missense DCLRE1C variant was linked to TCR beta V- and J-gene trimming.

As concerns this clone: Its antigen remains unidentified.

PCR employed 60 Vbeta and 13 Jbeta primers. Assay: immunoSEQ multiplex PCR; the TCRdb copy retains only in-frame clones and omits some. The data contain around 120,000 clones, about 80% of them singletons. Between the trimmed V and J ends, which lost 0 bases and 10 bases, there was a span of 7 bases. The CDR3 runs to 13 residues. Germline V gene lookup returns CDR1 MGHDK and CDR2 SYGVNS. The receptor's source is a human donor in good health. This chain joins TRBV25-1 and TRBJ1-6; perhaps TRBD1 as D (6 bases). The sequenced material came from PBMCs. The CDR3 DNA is TGTGCCAGCAGTGAATACCAGGGGTCACCCCTCCACTTT. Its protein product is CASSEYQGSPLHF.